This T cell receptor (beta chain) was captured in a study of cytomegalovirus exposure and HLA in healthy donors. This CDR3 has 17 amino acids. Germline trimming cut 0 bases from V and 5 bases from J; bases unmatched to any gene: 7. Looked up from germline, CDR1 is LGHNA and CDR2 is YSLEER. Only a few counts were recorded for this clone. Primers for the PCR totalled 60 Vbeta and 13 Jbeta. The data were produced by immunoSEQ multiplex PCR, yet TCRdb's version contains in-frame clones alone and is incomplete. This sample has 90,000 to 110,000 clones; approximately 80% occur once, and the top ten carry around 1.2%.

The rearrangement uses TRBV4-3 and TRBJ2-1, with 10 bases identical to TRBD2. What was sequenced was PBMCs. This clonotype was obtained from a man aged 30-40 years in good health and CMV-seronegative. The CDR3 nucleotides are TGCGCCAGCAGCCAAGATTCACTAGCGGGGAATAACAATGAGCAGTTCTTC. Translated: CASSQDSLAGNNNEQFF.